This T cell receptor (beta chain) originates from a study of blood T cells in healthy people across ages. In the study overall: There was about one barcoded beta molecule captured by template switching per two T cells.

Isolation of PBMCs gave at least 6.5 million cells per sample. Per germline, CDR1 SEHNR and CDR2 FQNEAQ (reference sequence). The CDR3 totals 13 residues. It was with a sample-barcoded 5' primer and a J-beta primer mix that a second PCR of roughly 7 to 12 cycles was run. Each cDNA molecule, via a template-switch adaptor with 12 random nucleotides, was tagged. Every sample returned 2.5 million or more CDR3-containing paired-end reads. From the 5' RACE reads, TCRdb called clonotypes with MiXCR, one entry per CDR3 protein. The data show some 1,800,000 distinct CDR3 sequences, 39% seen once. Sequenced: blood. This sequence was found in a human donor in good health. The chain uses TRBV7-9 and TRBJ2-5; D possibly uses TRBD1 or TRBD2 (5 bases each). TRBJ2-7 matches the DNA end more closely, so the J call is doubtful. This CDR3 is CASSFRGESEQYF. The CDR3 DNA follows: TGTGCCAGCAGCTTTAGAGGGGAGTCCGAGCAGTACTTC.